The present T cell receptor (beta chain) was sequenced within a study of metastatic and nonmetastatic thyroid tumors. Overall study: Repertoires from blood and tumor or nodule tissue of malignant and benign thyroid patients were compared. Study-level findings and limits: Across blood and tumor, TCR beta diversity in malignant thyroid tumors was reportedly significantly higher than in benign nodules.

This clone occurred many times. The antigen is not known. This CDR3 is built from 14 residues. Per germline, CDR1 SNHLY and CDR2 FYNNEI. The ends lost 5 bases at V and 4 bases at J; junction bases unmatched: 4. Thyroid surgery was preceded by no treatment in any patient. TCRdb redid the clone calls on the PCR reads using MiXCR. This table has about 92,000 clones, about 15% appearing once. The chain links TRBV2 to TRBJ2-5, with TRBD2 matching over 10 bases. The TCR sequence derives from a female donor with papillary thyroid cancer or a benign thyroid nodule (not recorded which). Some clones in this sample may be carry-over from other donors' samples. What was sequenced was blood. The CDR3 sequence is CASSSGGAGETQYF. The CDR3 DNA follows: TGTGCCAGCAGTAGCGGGGGGGCCGGAGAGACCCAGTACTTC.